These 10 T cell receptor beta chains were all obtained from the same sample, sequenced in a study of memory CD4+ T cells and cytomegalovirus serostatus. Single viable CD3+CD4+CD8-CD45RO+ cells were sorted as the memory CD4+ T cells. Sequencing was performed with immunoSEQ multiplex PCR; in TCRdb, only in-frame clones are kept and a portion is missing. The repertoire holds 55,000 or so clones, with 80% to 90% as singletons. Sequencing was performed on memory CD4+ T cells from blood. The receptors here all came from an adult in good health and CMV-seropositive.

V gene TRBV9 combines with J gene TRBJ1-3, with D unresolved. Germline CDR1 is SGDLS and CDR2 is YYNGEE. CDR3 length equals 15 residues. V shed 0 bases and J shed 3 bases, with 10 bases lying between them. In DNA, the CDR3 is TGTGCCAGCAGCGTAGGACCGACCTTTGGAAACACCATATATTTT. This encodes CASSVGPTFGNTIYF.

This sequence joins TRBV29-1 and TRBJ1-2; no reliable D call. The length of the CDR3 is 13 residues. V was cut by 4 bases and J by 2 bases, with 11 bases left in between. Per the germline V gene, CDR1 is SQVTM and CDR2 is ANQGSEA. The CDR3 region is CSVGSPDNYGYTF. The CDR3 DNA reads TGCAGCGTTGGTTCGCCAGACAACTATGGCTACACCTTC.

This chain uses TRBV27 with TRBJ2-3; 11 bases line up with TRBD1. Trimming took 6 bases from V and 6 from J; bases not matched to a gene: 8. The CDR3 spans 15 residues. CDR1 and CDR2 (germline): MNHEY, SMNVEV (reference sequence). The DNA for the CDR3 is TGTGCCAGCAGCTCTTGGACAGGGGGCTGGGATACGCAGTATTTT. Amino acid sequence: CASSSWTGGWDTQYF.

This chain uses TRBV4-3 with TRBJ1-3; D might be TRBD1 (6 bases). Between the trimmed V and J ends, which lost 0 bases and 2 bases, there was a span of 23 bases. The CDR3 extends over 20 amino acids. From germline, CDR1 is LGHNA and CDR2 YSLEER. This chain's CDR3 is CASSQDWAPALRGTGNTIYF. DNA of the CDR3: TGCGCCAGCAGCCAAGATTGGGCCCCCGCGCTCAGGGGCACTGGAAACACCATATATTTT.

The chain couples TRBV5-1 to TRBJ2-1; a possible D gene is TRBD1 (6 bases). CDR3 length equals 17 residues. Germline V gene sequence: CDR1 SGHRS, CDR2 YFSETQ. Trimming removed 3 bases from V and 0 bases from J, with 16 bases in between. The CDR3, as DNA: TGCGCCAGCAGCTCGGACCTAGGGGGTTTCTCCTACAATGAGCAGTTCTTC. This gives the protein CASSSDLGGFSYNEQFF.

This CDR3 reads CASSPSQGAGTFF. CDR3 nucleotide sequence: TGTGCCAGCAGCCCGTCACAGGGGGCGGGGACTTTCTTT. The chain uses TRBV7-2 and TRBJ1-1, with 9 nucleotides matching TRBD1. Losses at the gene ends were 5 bases for V and 12 bases for J; bases not matched to a gene: 10. Germline values: CDR1 SGHTA, CDR2 FQGNSA. The CDR3 spans 13 residues.

This chain joins TRBV10-2 and TRBJ2-5, with a possible D match to TRBD2 (7 bases). V shed 0 bases and J shed 5 bases, with 13 bases lying between them. This CDR3 is built from 15 residues. Looked up from germline, CDR1 is WSHSY and CDR2 is SAAADI. Written as DNA, the CDR3 is TGCGCCAGCAGTGAGTCGGGGGGGGGCCTGGAGACCCAGTACTTC. It is translated as CASSESGGGLETQYF.

The V and J genes are TRBV29-1 and TRBJ2-3; 15 nucleotides line up with TRBD2. The CDR3 is 15 amino acids. The V and J ends lost 6 bases and 2 bases, in that order; junction bases with no gene match: 3. Germline V lookup: CDR1 SQVTM, CDR2 ANQGSEA. The CDR3 loop reads CSVGTSGGYTDTQYF. For the CDR3, the DNA is TGCAGCGTAGGGACTAGCGGGGGGTACACAGATACGCAGTATTTT.

The chain joins TRBV7-9 to TRBJ1-2; perhaps TRBD1 as D (6 bases). V lost 0 bases to trimming and J lost 2 bases, with 7 bases between them. This CDR3 has 14 residues. In germline, CDR1 is SEHNR, CDR2 FQNEAQ (reference sequence). This chain's CDR3 is CASSLAQGNYGYTF. The CDR3 DNA reads as TGTGCCAGCAGCTTAGCACAGGGCAACTATGGCTACACCTTC.

This chain uses TRBV28 with TRBJ1-2; tentative D call: TRBD1 (6 bases). Per the germline V gene, CDR1 is MDHEN and CDR2 is SYDVKM. CDR3 length: 15 amino acids. With 1 base removed from V and 5 bases from J, the gap between germline ends came to 14 bases. CDR3 sequence: CASSLSGGQSYGYTF. The CDR3 bases are TGTGCCAGCAGTTTATCGGGGGGGCAAAGTTATGGCTACACCTTC.